The 21 T cell receptor beta chains given below trace back to one sample, sequenced in a study of post-analysis software for immune sequencing data (dated by TCRdb to about 2015). What the study reported, not specific to this receptor: Patients showed significantly higher frequencies than controls for about five TRBV segments, among them TRBV5-6, TRBV5-1 and TRBV20-1.

Preparation of the library involved PCR. TCRdb lists the instrument as Illumina HiSeq 2500. To reduce PCR and sequencing biases, unique molecular identifiers were incorporated into the TCR beta cDNA libraries. TCRdb reprocessing: public reads trimmed at Q25 with fastp, clones called with MiXCR, in-frame beta chains kept. Each entry is one CDR3 protein sequence, shown with its most common DNA and genes. The sample has 380,000 or so distinct CDR3 sequences on record, roughly 30% of them singletons. The biggest ten clones account for roughly an eighth of the sample. These TCRs are of unknown antigen specificity. Source material: blood. These receptors came from a girl aged 10-17 years with multiple sclerosis.

The rearrangement joins TRBV19 to TRBJ1-1, with 9 bases identical to TRBD1. V shed 6 bases, J shed 1 base, and the junction held 6 bases outside the gene matches. The CDR3 length is 15 residues. In germline, CDR1 is LNHDA, CDR2 SQIVND (reference sequence). The CDR3: CASRTQGAGNTEAFF. Written as DNA, the CDR3 is TGTGCCAGTAGGACACAGGGGGCGGGGAACACTGAAGCTTTCTTT.

The rearrangement links TRBV6-5 to TRBJ1-5, with 11 bases that match TRBD1. Germline V CDR1 and CDR2: MNHEY, SVGAGI. Unmatched junction bases numbered 2, after V lost 5 bases and J lost 2 bases. This CDR3 region has 15 residues. The CDR3 bases are TGTGCCAGCAGTCAGGGACAGGGGGGCAATCAGCCCCAGCATTTT. This codes for CASSQGQGGNQPQHF.

This clonotype turned up a few times. The chain employs TRBV7-9 and TRBJ1-1; D is unresolved. CDR1 SEHNR and CDR2 FQNEAQ come from the germline V gene (reference sequence). The CDR3 has 12 residues. V was pared by 6 bases and J by 5 bases, with 10 bases between. CDR3 nucleotide sequence: TGTGCCAGCAGAGGTAGTGGGACTGAAGCTTTCTTT. Protein sequence: CASRGSGTEAFF.

The V call is TRBV5-6, the J call TRBJ1-2; D unresolved. V was trimmed by 0 bases and J by 5 bases, leaving 8 bases between them. Looked up from germline, CDR1 is SGHDT and CDR2 is YYEEEE. The CDR3 extends over 13 amino acids. DNA of the CDR3: TGTGCCAGCAGCTTGGACGGAAAGTATGGCTACACCTTC. It specifies CASSLDGKYGYTF.

The rearrangement uses TRBV6-2 or TRBV6-3 and TRBJ2-5; 11 bases agree with TRBD2. The J call may be in error: the DNA end matches TRBJ2-7 better. Germline CDR1 is MNHEY and CDR2 is SVGEGT. There are 15 residues in the CDR3. DNA of the CDR3: TGTGCCAGCAGTTACTCGACTAGCGGGGAATACGAGCAGTACTTC. Translating it yields CASSYSTSGEYEQYF.

V gene TRBV19 combines with J gene TRBJ2-1, with TRBD1 matching over 7 bases. The J segment lost 14 bases and the V segment lost 10 bases, leaving 11 bases of the junction unmatched. Germline CDR1 LNHDA, CDR2 SQIVND (reference sequence). The CDR3 has 11 amino acids. CDR3 nucleotide sequence: TGTGCCACATCCCCGGGACAGAAGAAGTTCTTC. It is translated as CATSPGQKKFF.

V usage is TRBV9 and J usage is TRBJ2-1; D remains ambiguous. Germline CDR1 and CDR2: SGDLS and YYNGEE. The CDR3 covers 17 residues. V lost 0 bases to trimming and J lost 0 bases, with 13 bases between them. CDR3 sequence (DNA): TGTGCCAGCAGCGTAGGAAGTAGCTCCTTCTCCTACAATGAGCAGTTCTTC. The encoded protein is CASSVGSSSFSYNEQFF.

This clonotype occurred a few times. The CDR3 DNA sequence: TGCGCCAGCAGCTTGGTAAGGGGGGGACAGTCCTCCCTCGGCTATGGCTACACCTTC. Amino acids: CASSLVRGGQSSLGYGYTF. The chain has TRBV5-1 and TRBJ1-2; 7 bases map to TRBD1. With 0 bases clipped from V and 4 bases from J, the junction kept 18 bases outside the gene matches. This CDR3 has 19 residues. Per the germline V gene, CDR1 is SGHRS and CDR2 is YFSETQ.

V usage is TRBV12-3 or TRBV12-4 and J usage is TRBJ1-2, with unresolved D. The V and J ends lost 7 bases and 0 bases respectively, with 15 bases between them. This CDR3 has 15 residues. The CDR3 here is CASTPGGTSNYGYTF. Written as DNA, the CDR3 is TGTGCCAGCACCCCAGGAGGCACCTCTAACTATGGCTACACCTTC.

This sequence joins TRBV7-6 and TRBJ1-5; D gene unclear. Trimming stripped 6 bases from V and 1 base from J, with 22 bases between. Germline lookup yields CDR1 SGHVS and CDR2 FNYEAQ. This CDR3 is built from 18 residues. This CDR3 reads CASSPGQRGWGSNQPQHF. Written as DNA, the CDR3 is TGTGCCAGCAGTCCAGGTCAGCGGGGATGGGGAAGCAATCAGCCCCAGCATTTT.

The sample holds many counts of this clonotype. The chain uses TRBV29-1 and TRBJ2-7; D unclear. The germline CDR1 and CDR2 sequences are SQVTM and ANQGSEA. The CDR3 covers 11 residues. Trimming removed 4 bases at V and 3 bases at J, with 7 bases between. The DNA of the CDR3 is TGCAGCGTTGTGGGCGGCTACGAGCAGTACTTC. Its protein is CSVVGGYEQYF.

The chain links TRBV29-1 to TRBJ2-2, with a possible D match to TRBD1 (6 bases). This CDR3 is built from 15 residues. Germline assignment: CDR1 SQVTM and CDR2 ANQGSEA. Trimming took off 0 bases at V and 0 bases at J, with 8 bases between the two ends. CDR3: CSVEDTGSNTGELFF. As DNA, the CDR3 is TGCAGCGTTGAAGATACAGGGTCGAACACCGGGGAGCTGTTTTTT.

The chain carries TRBV5-1 and TRBJ1-5; D perhaps matches TRBD1 (6 bases). The CDR3 runs 14 residues. V lost 0 bases and J 9 bases, leaving 13 bases between the germline ends. Germline CDR1 and CDR2: SGHRS and YFSETQ. CDR3 DNA: TGCGCCAGCAGCTTGGGAGGGGCAGGGGCGCCCCAGCATTTT. Translating it yields CASSLGGAGAPQHF. The full variable domain, completed using reference TRBV5-1 and TRBJ1-5, is KAGVTQTPRYLIKTRGQQVTLSCSPISGHRSVSWYQQTPGQGLQFLFEYFSETQRNKGNFPGRFSGRQFSNSRSEMNVSTLELGDSALYLCASSLGGAGAPQHFGDGTRLSIL.

This clonotype was counted a few times. This rearrangement joins TRBV4-2 to TRBJ2-6; no clear D. This CDR3 contains 19 residues. Trimming cost V 0 bases and J 0 bases, with 15 bases left between them. The germline gives CDR1 LGHNA, CDR2 YNFKEQ. DNA of the CDR3: TGTGCCAGCAGCCAAGAAGGGCTGTGGGATAACTCTGGGGCCAACGTCCTGACTTTC. This gives the protein CASSQEGLWDNSGANVLTF.

This clonotype was observed a few times. The rearrangement links TRBV2 to TRBJ2-3; possible D gene TRBD2, 5 bases. Deletions cut 7 bases from V and 0 bases from J, with 8 bases between. The CDR3 covers 13 residues. Germline CDR1 and CDR2: SNHLY and FYNNEI. CDR3 nucleotide sequence: TGTGCCAGCATGAGGAGGAGCACAGATACGCAGTATTTT. Its translation: CASMRRSTDTQYF.

The chain has TRBV20-1 and TRBJ2-1; D is perhaps TRBD1 (5 bases). V gave up 3 bases and J gave up 0 bases, with 12 bases separating them. The CDR3 covers 15 residues. Germline V gives CDR1 DFQATT, CDR2 SNEGSKA (reference sequence). In nucleotides, the CDR3 is TGCAGTGCTAGGGACACGGAGAGCTCCTACAATGAGCAGTTCTTC. It translates to CSARDTESSYNEQFF.

This clonotype was counted between two and nine times. The chain links TRBV7-9 to TRBJ2-7; TRBD1 matches at 8 bases. The CDR3 is made up of 15 amino acids. The V gene's germline CDR1 is SEHNR and CDR2 FQNEAQ (reference sequence). V lost 5 bases to trimming and J lost 4 bases; unmatched junction nucleotides: 10. For the CDR3, the DNA is TGTGCCAGCAGCCACGGACAGGGTTTAATGTACGAGCAGTACTTC. Protein: CASSHGQGLMYEQYF. The variable domain in full, completed from reference TRBV7-9 and TRBJ2-7, reads DTGVSQNPRHKITKRGQNVTFRCDPISEHNRLYWYRQTLGQGPEFLTYFQNEAQLEKSRLLSDRFSAERPKGSFSTLEIQRTEQGDSAMYLCASSHGQGLMYEQYFGPGTRLTVT.

This clonotype was counted only a few times. V gene TRBV27 combines with J gene TRBJ2-7; D not resolved. V was shortened by 3 bases and J by 4 bases, with 13 bases between the two germline ends. The CDR3 covers 14 residues. Per germline, CDR1 MNHEY and CDR2 SMNVEV (reference sequence). CDR3 nucleotide sequence: TGTGCCAGCAGTTTCCGGGCACCCTCATACGAGCAGTACTTC. This encodes CASSFRAPSYEQYF.

This clonotype appeared a few times. The genes are TRBV7-9 and TRBJ2-7; weak D call: TRBD1 (6 bases). The CDR3 totals 15 residues. V was shortened by 0 bases and J by 2 bases, with 11 bases between the two germline ends. The V gene's germline CDR1 is SEHNR and CDR2 FQNEAQ (reference sequence). The CDR3 nucleotides are TGTGCCAGCAGCTTAGCAGCAGGGGCCACCTACGAGCAGTACTTC. Translating gives CASSLAAGATYEQYF. The entire variable domain, with the rest obtained from reference TRBV7-9 and TRBJ2-7, is as follows: DTGVSQNPRHKITKRGQNVTFRCDPISEHNRLYWYRQTLGQGPEFLTYFQNEAQLEKSRLLSDRFSAERPKGSFSTLEIQRTEQGDSAMYLCASSLAAGATYEQYFGPGTRLTVT.

The chain uses TRBV10-3 and TRBJ1-2, with D maybe TRBD1 (6 bases). In germline, CDR1 is ENHRY, CDR2 SYGVKD. V shed 4 bases and J shed 7 bases, with 13 bases lying between them. The CDR3 consists of 13 residues. The CDR3 region is CAISGSGEGGYTF. The CDR3 DNA is TGTGCCATCAGTGGGTCAGGGGAAGGTGGCTACACCTTC.

The genes are TRBV6-6 and TRBJ1-2, with TRBD1 matching over 10 bases. The CDR3 contains 15 residues. After removal of 2 bases from V and 1 base from J, the junction contained 1 base not matched to a gene. The germline CDR1 and CDR2 sequences are MNHNY and SVGAGI (reference sequence). CDR3 protein: CASSYGQGVNYGYTF. The CDR3, as DNA: TGTGCCAGCAGTTACGGACAGGGGGTTAACTATGGCTACACCTTC.